Presented here are 8 T cell receptor beta chains from one specimen sequenced in a study of T cell responses to AZD1222 COVID-19 vaccine. This table comes from immunoSEQ multiplex PCR, and its TCRdb copy is limited to in-frame clones, with some not included. The table shows about 160,000 clones, with roughly 88% occurring only once. Here the sequenced sample was peripheral blood, taken 28 days after the second AZD1222 dose. Source of these receptors: an adult who received the AZD1222 COVID-19 vaccine.

The chain recombines TRBV3-1 (or the pseudogene TRBV3-2) with TRBJ1-1; 8 bases are a match to TRBD1. Germline V gene lookup returns CDR1 LGHDT and CDR2 YNNKEL (reference sequence). The V gene end was trimmed by 4 bases and the J gene end by 10 bases; junction bases not matched to a gene: 14. The CDR3 is 15 residues long. CDR3 bases: TGTGCCAGCAGCCTACCGGGACAGGTGGGGACGAGAGCTTTCTTT. This encodes CASSLPGQVGTRAFF.

The rearrangement joins TRBV12-3 or TRBV12-4 to TRBJ1-1; D gene uncertain. The CDR3 is made up of 13 amino acids. With 6 bases removed from V and 1 base from J, the gap between germline ends came to 9 bases. CDR3 loop: CASSLKGNTEAFF. The CDR3 DNA sequence: TGTGCCAGCAGCTTAAAGGGGAACACTGAAGCTTTCTTT.

CDR3 sequence reads: CASSEEGGDGYGYTF. The CDR3 DNA is TGTGCCAGCAGTGAAGAAGGGGGCGACGGCTATGGCTACACCTTC. The chain links TRBV2 to TRBJ1-2; 7 bases line up with TRBD1. Germline trimming cut 1 base from V and 4 bases from J; bases unmatched to any gene: 6. CDR1 SNHLY and CDR2 FYNNEI come from the germline V gene. CDR3 length equals 15 residues.

This sequence joins TRBV27 and TRBJ1-1; 8 nucleotides agree with TRBD1. CDR1 and CDR2 (germline): MNHEY, SMNVEV (reference sequence). There are 14 residues in the CDR3. Unmatched junction bases numbered 5, after V lost 5 bases and J lost 3 bases. The CDR3 region is CASSADRDDTEAFF. Written as DNA, the CDR3 is TGTGCCAGCAGTGCGGACAGGGATGACACTGAAGCTTTCTTT.

The chain links TRBV30 to TRBJ2-7, with D possibly being TRBD1 or TRBD2 (6 bases each). In germline, CDR1 is GTSNPN, CDR2 SVGIG (reference sequence). The CDR3 is 17 residues long. The V end lost 1 base, the J end lost 5 bases, and 24 bases lay between the germline ends. The CDR3: CAWSGGGRWSYGHEQYF. In nucleotides, the CDR3 is TGTGCCTGGAGTGGTGGGGGGCGTTGGTCCTACGGACACGAGCAGTACTTC.

The chain has TRBV19 and TRBJ2-7, with D possibly TRBD1 on 6 matching bases. Germline V gives CDR1 LNHDA, CDR2 SQIVND (reference sequence). Trimming stripped 6 bases from V and 3 bases from J, with 18 bases between. The CDR3 contains 15 residues. CDR3 loop: CASRYQTGGIYEQYF. CDR3 in DNA: TGTGCCAGTAGATACCAGACAGGTGGGATCTACGAGCAGTACTTC.

Only one count was recorded for this clone. This chain joins TRBV30 and TRBJ1-1; no firm D call. V gave up 1 base and J gave up 3 bases, with 9 bases separating them. The CDR3 has 13 amino acids. Germline loops: CDR1 GTSNPN, CDR2 SVGIG (reference sequence). The CDR3 DNA reads as TGTGCCTGGAGTGAGGACGGATACACTGAAGCTTTCTTT. This gives the protein CAWSEDGYTEAFF.

This chain joins TRBV6-5 and TRBJ2-7; TRBD1 aligns across 7 bases. CDR1 is MNHEY, CDR2 SVGAGI, per germline. With 8 bases clipped from V and 0 bases from J, the junction kept 7 bases outside the gene matches. The CDR3 spans 14 residues. CDR3 nucleotide sequence: TGTGCCAGCCGAAACCCAGGGGGCTCCTACGAGCAGTACTTC. It codes for CASRNPGGSYEQYF.